These T cell receptor beta chains were read from a single sample in a study of metastatic and nonmetastatic thyroid tumors. TCRdb used MiXCR to call clones anew from the PCR reads. The table includes fewer than 40,000 clones, about 20% detected once. The sample comprised tumor tissue. The receptors here all came from a female donor with papillary thyroid cancer or a benign thyroid nodule (not recorded which). Some clones in this sample may be carry-over from other donors' samples. Both conserved end residues are part of each CDR3. D genes are given only for firm matches. Expanded clones get a size class; other rows say once, few or many, or leave the size out.

>TRBV20-1|many|-|TRBJ2-3
TGCAGTGCCCTTTTCCGGGACTCCCCGATCTCAGATACGCAGTATTTT
CSALFRDSPISDTQYF
>TRBV19|many|TRBD1|TRBJ1-4
TGTGCCAGTAATAACAGGGGGCGGTGGAATGAAAAACTGTTTTTT
CASNNRGRWNEKLFF
>TRBV19|many|-|TRBJ1-1
TGTGCCTGTAGTGCCCTCCGGCCCGGGGCGAACACTGAAGCTTTCTTT
CACSALRPGANTEAFF
>TRBV19|many|TRBD2|TRBJ2-1
TGTGCCAGTAGTATTCGGATGGGGGCGGGAGGTAACTACAATGAGCAGTTCTTC
CASSIRMGAGGNYNEQFF
>TRBV6-1|few|TRBD1|TRBJ1-1
TGTGCCAGCATCAAGTCCCCCAACAGGGGAACTGAAGCTTTCTTT
CASIKSPNRGTEAFF
>TRBV2|many|TRBD1|TRBJ2-5
TGTGCCAGTCGACAGGGCCCCAAGACCCAGTACTTC
CASRQGPKTQYF
>TRBV12-3/TRBV12-4|many|-|TRBJ1-2
TGTGCCAGCAGTCCTCGACCGGGACGGAATTTCTATGGCTACACCTTC
CASSPRPGRNFYGYTF
>TRBV2|many|-|TRBJ2-1
TGTGCCAGCAGTGACGAACAGTACAATGAGCAGTTCTTC
CASSDEQYNEQFF
>TRBV28|few|-|TRBJ2-1
TGTGCCAGCAACCCGAGCTCCTACAATGAGCAGTTCTTC
CASNPSSYNEQFF
>TRBV3-1|many|-|TRBJ2-7
TGTGCCAGCAGCCCCCGGATCGTTAGCTCCTACGAGCAGTACTTC
CASSPRIVSSYEQYF
>TRBV7-9|many|TRBD1|TRBJ1-6
TGTGCCAGCAGCATCCGGGACAGGGGGGACTCACCCCTCCACTTT
CASSIRDRGDSPLHF
>TRBV18|many|-|TRBJ2-5
TGTGCCAGCTCACCACATCCGGGGGAGACCCAGTACTTC
CASSPHPGETQYF
>TRBV7-6|-|TRBD2|TRBJ2-2
TGTGCCAGCAGCTTAGCTAGCGGGAGGAGGACCGGGGAGCTGTTTTTT
CASSLASGRRTGELFF
>TRBV4-3|many|-|TRBJ1-2
TGCGCCAGCAGCCAAGAGAACAGGGTTAACTATGGCTACACCTTC
CASSQENRVNYGYTF
>TRBV5-1|many|-|TRBJ2-4
TGCGCCAGCAGCCGCGACACCTGGTCGAGCCTAGAGGGCATTCAGTACTTC
CASSRDTWSSLEGIQYF
>TRBV28|many|TRBD2|TRBJ2-1
TGTGCCAGCAGTGAGACTAGCGGGAGGGTAAACAATGAGCAGTTCTTC
CASSETSGRVNNEQFF
>TRBV7-9|many|-|TRBJ1-4
TGTGCCAGCAGTCCACAGCCTAATGAAAAACTGTTTTTT
CASSPQPNEKLFF
>TRBV25-1|-|-|TRBJ2-7
TGTGCCAGCGTCCCCCGTGGGGGGGCCTCCTACGAGCAGTACTTC
CASVPRGGASYEQYF
>TRBV20-1|many|-|TRBJ2-7
TGCAGTGCTAGAGATCCGGGAGTTTTTCCCTACGAGCAGTACTTC
CSARDPGVFPYEQYF
>TRBV28|few|-|TRBJ1-1
TGTGCCAGCGGTTTAGTGGGTAAAACTGAAGCTTTCTTT
CASGLVGKTEAFF
>TRBV6-1|medium-sized|-|TRBJ1-1
TGTGCCAGCAGTGAATGGAAGATGAACACTGAAGCTTTCTTT
CASSEWKMNTEAFF
>TRBV20-1|few|TRBD2|TRBJ2-7
TGCAGTGCAACCGGGACTAGCTACGAGCAGTACTTC
CSATGTSYEQYF
>TRBV20-1|-|-|TRBJ1-2
TGCAGTGCTAGAGACACCGGAAGTAAGGGCTACACCTTC
CSARDTGSKGYTF
>TRBV4-2|-|TRBD2|TRBJ2-3
TGTGCCAGCGGACGGACTAGCGGGAGTAGCACAGATACGCAGTATTTT
CASGRTSGSSTDTQYF
>TRBV7-8|medium-sized|-|TRBJ2-7
TGTGCCAGCAGCACGGCAGGCTACGAGCAGTACTTC
CASSTAGYEQYF
>TRBV30|-|-|TRBJ2-7
TGTGCCTGGAACGAAGGGGCGGGCAACGAGCAGTACTTC
CAWNEGAGNEQYF
>TRBV25-1|many|-|TRBJ1-3
TGTGCCAGCAGTGAATCCGGGGGCCCCGGGGGAAACACCATATATTTT
CASSESGGPGGNTIYF
>TRBV12-3/TRBV12-4|few|-|TRBJ2-1
TGTGCCAGCAGTTTACAGGTAATAGGAGGTGAGCAGTTCTTC
CASSLQVIGGEQFF
>TRBV2|many|TRBD2|TRBJ2-3
TGTGCCAGCAGTGAGACTAGCGGGTACACAGATACGCAGTATTTT
CASSETSGYTDTQYF
>TRBV5-8|-|TRBD1|TRBJ2-7
TGTGCCAGCAGCTTGGGGCGACAGGGTCAATACGAGCAGTACTTC
CASSLGRQGQYEQYF
>TRBV12-3/TRBV12-4|many|-|TRBJ1-1
TGTGCCAGCAGTTTAAGTTGGGGGAACCAGAACACTGAAGCTTTCTTT
CASSLSWGNQNTEAFF
>TRBV6-4|few|-|TRBJ2-6
TGTGCCAGCAGTATAGATTCTGGGGCCAACGTCCTGACTTTC
CASSIDSGANVLTF
>TRBV6-1|-|-|TRBJ2-3
TGTGCCAGCAGCCGGGACCGGGATACGCAGTATTTT
CASSRDRDTQYF
>TRBV6-2/TRBV6-3|many|-|TRBJ2-5
TGTGCCAGCAGTCCTACCTTAAGGGTCCAAGAGACCCAGTACTTC
CASSPTLRVQETQYF
>TRBV4-3|many|TRBD2|TRBJ2-4
TGCGCCAGCAGCCGCGACCTAGCGGCGGGCAAAAACATTCAGTACTTC
CASSRDLAAGKNIQYF
>TRBV20-1|-|TRBD1|TRBJ2-5
TGCAGTGCTAGAGATGGGGGACAGGAGGAGACCCAGTACTTC
CSARDGGQEETQYF
>TRBV11-3|many|TRBD2|TRBJ2-1
TGTGCCAGCAGCTTAGTACCCGCTAGCGGGGGATACAATGAGCAGTTCTTC
CASSLVPASGGYNEQFF
>TRBV20-1|few|-|TRBJ2-7
TGCAGTGCGAGCAAGGGTGAAGGCTTTCTCGAGCAGTACTTC
CSASKGEGFLEQYF
>TRBV7-9|many|TRBD1|TRBJ2-7
TGTGCCAGCAGCTTAACGGGACAGGGCCTCTACGAGCAGTACTTC
CASSLTGQGLYEQYF
>TRBV20-1|medium-sized|-|TRBJ1-1
TGCAGTGCTAATCGGCAGAACACTGAAGCTTTCTTT
CSANRQNTEAFF
>TRBV5-1|many|-|TRBJ2-3
TGCGCCAGCAGCCCCTCAACTAGATCTAGCACAGATACGCAGTATTTT
CASSPSTRSSTDTQYF
>TRBV2|medium-sized|-|TRBJ1-1
TGTGCCAGCAGCGAACCCTGGGGGCTGAACACTGAAGCTTTCTTT
CASSEPWGLNTEAFF
>TRBV11-1|-|-|TRBJ2-6
TGTGCCAGCAGCCCCAACATCGATTTCTCTGGGGCCAACGTCCTGACTTTC
CASSPNIDFSGANVLTF
>TRBV19|many|-|TRBJ2-1
TGTGCCAGTAGTATCTGGAATGAGCAGTTCTTC
CASSIWNEQFF
>TRBV5-1|many|TRBD2|TRBJ2-5
TGCGCCAGCAGGCAGAGGAGCGGGGGCCCGCAAGAGACCCAGTACTTC
CASRQRSGGPQETQYF
>TRBV20-1|many|-|TRBJ1-5
TGCAGTGCTAGGGTCGCAGGGTTTGGCCAGCCCCAGCATTTT
CSARVAGFGQPQHF
>TRBV13|many|-|TRBJ2-5
TGTGCCAGCAGCCGTGTAGGACACCTTAAAGAGACCCAGTACTTC
CASSRVGHLKETQYF
>TRBV6-1|many|-|TRBJ1-3
TGTGCCAGCAGTGCACACGTCGGCAGTACTGGAAACACCATATATTTT
CASSAHVGSTGNTIYF
>TRBV28|many|TRBD1|TRBJ1-1
TGTGCCAGCAGTTTAAGCACAGGGGTTGGTACTGAAGCTTTCTTT
CASSLSTGVGTEAFF
>TRBV7-2|many|-|TRBJ2-7
TGTGCCAGCAGCTCCCAGGGAATACATTCCTACGAGCAGTACTTC
CASSSQGIHSYEQYF
>TRBV30|many|TRBD1|TRBJ1-5
TGTGCCTGGAGCAGGGGGGATCAGCCCCAGCATTTT
CAWSRGDQPQHF
>TRBV2|few|-|TRBJ2-7
TGTGCCAGCACCGAAGGGCCCGGGTACGAGCAGTACTTC
CASTEGPGYEQYF
>TRBV12-3/TRBV12-4|few|-|TRBJ2-7
TGTGCCAGCAGTTCCACGCGGGGCCCTACCTACGAGCAGTACTTC
CASSSTRGPTYEQYF
>TRBV14|many|-|TRBJ2-7
TGTGCCAGCAGCCAAGGGGTCAGGTCCTACGAGCAGTACTTC
CASSQGVRSYEQYF
>TRBV20-1|many|-|TRBJ1-6
TGCAGTGCTAGAGATGGAGACAGACCGAATTCACCCCTCCACTTT
CSARDGDRPNSPLHF
>TRBV28|few|-|TRBJ2-7
TGTGCCAGCAGTTTACCGGGGTACGAGCAGTACTTC
CASSLPGYEQYF
>TRBV7-6|many|-|TRBJ2-7
TGTGCCAGCAGCTTAGTTCCAGGGCGCGAGTACGAGCAGTACTTC
CASSLVPGREYEQYF
>TRBV7-2|many|-|TRBJ1-6
TGTGCCAGCAGCTTAGGTAACCCTGGGACACCTCTCCACTTT
CASSLGNPGTPLHF
>TRBV20-1|many|TRBD2|TRBJ2-1
TGCAGTGCTAGAGACTTAGCGGGGGCCTACAATGAGCAGTTCTTC
CSARDLAGAYNEQFF
>TRBV6-1|many|-|TRBJ2-5
TGTGCCAGCAGTCAAACGTACCAAGAGACCCAGTACTTC
CASSQTYQETQYF